These 32 T cell receptor beta chains share one sample of origin, sequenced in a study of T cells after posttransplantation cyclophosphamide. Cells defined as naive were viable CD3+CD4+ or CD3+CD8+ and CCR7+CD45RA+CD45RO-CD95-CD27+CD28+. The repertoire was sequenced with immunoSEQ multiplex PCR; TCRdb's copy has only in-frame clones and lacks some. The sample lists around 31,000 clones, roughly 90% occurring once. The source material was naive CD4+ T cells sorted from blood. The receptors come from a man younger than 40 in good health and a related stem cell transplant donor.

The J gene is TRBJ1-1, the V gene TRBV6-5; maybe TRBD1 (5 bases). Germline V CDR1 and CDR2: MNHEY, SVGAGI. V shed 2 bases and J shed 0 bases, with 13 bases lying between them. This CDR3 comprises 16 residues. In DNA, the CDR3 is TGTGCCAGCAGTTACACCGGTGGGGGGATGAACACTGAAGCTTTCTTT. It codes for CASSYTGGGMNTEAFF.

The V gene is TRBV19, the J gene TRBJ2-7, with 7 bases matching TRBD1. V shed 9 bases, J shed 1 base, and the junction held 15 bases outside the gene matches. CDR1 and CDR2 from the germline V gene are LNHDA and SQIVND (reference sequence). This CDR3 region has 16 residues. CDR3 residues: CASQGVAIPVSYEQYF. The CDR3 DNA sequence: TGTGCCAGCCAGGGGGTGGCCATCCCCGTATCCTACGAGCAGTACTTC.

This clone has a single count. This rearrangement joins TRBV4-3 to TRBJ2-5; 8 nucleotides line up with TRBD2. The V gene's germline CDR1 is LGHNA and CDR2 YSLEER. Losses at the gene ends were 1 base for V and 9 bases for J; bases not matched to a gene: 7. The CDR3 length is 14 residues. In nucleotides, the CDR3 is TGCGCCAGCAGCCAAGCGGGGGGGTCCGGGGCCCAGTACTTC. Translating it yields CASSQAGGSGAQYF.

The chain combines TRBV7-9 with TRBJ1-3, with a tentative D call TRBD1 (5 bases). Germline V gene sequence: CDR1 SEHNR, CDR2 FQNEAQ (reference sequence). CDR3 length: 16 amino acids. Here the CDR3 reads CALWGEGNRTGNTIYF. The CDR3 DNA reads as TGTGCTCTCTGGGGGGAGGGCAATAGAACTGGAAACACCATATATTTT.

The CDR3 loop reads CASSRGHQTYEQYF. CDR3 coding DNA: TGTGCCAGCAGTCGCGGACACCAGACCTACGAGCAGTACTTC. The chain recombines TRBV7-8 with TRBJ2-7, with D perhaps TRBD1 (5 bases). The CDR3 sequence is 14 residues long. Trimming took off 6 bases at V and 2 bases at J, with 14 bases between the two ends. CDR1 and CDR2 (germline): SGHVS, FQNEAQ.

The CDR3 loop is CASSETGNRNYGYTF. CDR3 nucleotides: TGTGCCAGTAGCGAGACAGGGAATCGTAACTATGGCTACACCTTC. J is TRBJ1-2 and V is TRBV19; TRBD1 matches 7 bases. V lost 6 bases and J lost 1; bases outside the gene matches: 8. Germline V CDR1 and CDR2: LNHDA, SQIVND (reference sequence). The CDR3 spans 15 residues.

The chain links TRBV18 to TRBJ2-1; D is unclear. This CDR3 spans 13 amino acids. CDR1 KGHSH and CDR2 LQKENI come from the germline V gene. V lost 1 base and J lost 5, with 6 bases in between. CDR3 in amino acids: CASSPLANNEQFF. The CDR3 coding sequence is TGTGCCAGCTCACCACTAGCTAACAATGAGCAGTTCTTC. The variable domain in full, with the rest retrieved from reference TRBV18 and TRBJ2-1, is NAGVMQNPRHLVRRRGQEARLRCSPMKGHSHVYWYRQLPEEGLKFMVYLQKENIIDESGMPKERFSAEFPKEGPSILRIQQVVRGDSAAYFCASSPLANNEQFFGPGTRLTVL.

This chain links TRBV6-1 with TRBJ1-5, with 8 bases that match TRBD1. The germline gives CDR1 MNHNS, CDR2 SASEGT. The CDR3 consists of 14 residues. After removal of 7 bases from V and 7 bases from J, the junction contained 9 bases not matched to a gene. CDR3 loop: CASIVDRGGQPQHF. The CDR3 coding sequence is TGTGCCAGCATCGTAGACAGGGGAGGCCAGCCCCAGCATTTT.

The table lists this clone with a count of one. V gene TRBV4-1 combines with J gene TRBJ1-4; 7 bases agree with TRBD1. CDR3 length: 17 residues. Unmatched junction bases numbered 11, after V lost 0 bases and J lost 7 bases. Germline V gene data show CDR1 as MGHRA and CDR2 as YSYEKL. DNA for the CDR3: TGCGCCAGCAGCCAAGACGTTCTCAGGACAGGAGGTGAAAAACTGTTTTTT. It is translated as CASSQDVLRTGGEKLFF.

The V and J genes are TRBV9 and TRBJ2-5; the D gene is possibly TRBD1 (6 bases). Trimming removed 4 bases from V and 4 bases from J, with 17 bases in between. The CDR3 consists of 15 residues. Germline loops: CDR1 SGDLS, CDR2 YYNGEE. In DNA, the CDR3 is TGTGCCAGCAGCCCTCGTCCGGGACACACAGAGACCCAGTACTTC. Protein sequence: CASSPRPGHTETQYF.

A word on this clone: The junction shows a germline mismatch at one end, possibly a read error. Other DNA sequences in the sample encode the same CDR3. This rearrangement joins TRBV5-1 to TRBJ1-6, with unresolved D. The CDR3 is made up of 17 amino acids. Per the germline V gene, CDR1 is SGHRS and CDR2 is YFSETQ. The CDR3 spells CASSPGISRRSNSPLHF. The CDR3 coding sequence is TGCGCCAGCAGCCCTGGTATTTCCAGGCGCAGTAATTCTCCCCTCCACTTT.

The chain combines TRBV5-1 with TRBJ1-2; D possibly corresponds to TRBD1 (6 bases). Germline values: CDR1 SGHRS, CDR2 YFSETQ. Trimming took 0 bases from V and 6 from J, leaving 12 bases between them. The CDR3 has 14 amino acids. The CDR3 protein is CASSLAGRGDGYTF. The CDR3 DNA is TGCGCCAGCAGCTTGGCCGGCAGGGGTGATGGCTACACCTTC.

The gene calls are TRBV9 and TRBJ1-5; maybe TRBD1 (6 bases). Germline V gene sequence: CDR1 SGDLS, CDR2 YYNGEE. V was pared by 2 bases and J by 9 bases, with 15 bases between. The CDR3 loop spans 14 amino acids. In DNA form, the CDR3 reads TGTGCCAGCAGCGTGGGAGGGGAAGGGGGGCCCCAGCATTTT. This codes for CASSVGGEGGPQHF.

CDR3 in amino acids: CASSVGTSGGVWNEQFF. The CDR3 DNA follows: TGTGCCAGCAGCGTAGGGACTAGCGGGGGTGTTTGGAATGAGCAGTTCTTC. V and J are TRBV9 and TRBJ2-1, with 13 bases matching TRBD2. The CDR3 extends over 17 amino acids. The ends lost 0 bases at V and 7 bases at J; junction bases unmatched: 7. The germline gives CDR1 SGDLS, CDR2 YYNGEE.

The chain joins TRBV5-1 to TRBJ1-6, with D hard to call. Looked up from germline, CDR1 is SGHRS and CDR2 is YFSETQ. Trimming took off 7 bases at V and 17 bases at J, with 22 bases between the two ends. There are 13 residues in the CDR3. Here the CDR3 reads CASRTDTAQKFHF. CDR3 coding DNA: TGCGCCAGCCGAACAGACACGGCGCAGAAGTTCCACTTT.

This chain uses TRBV6-5 with TRBJ1-6; 8 bases agree with TRBD1. The CDR3 contains 15 residues. CDR1 and CDR2 from the germline V gene are MNHEY and SVGAGI. Trimming cost V 0 bases and J 7 bases; bases outside gene matches: 2. The CDR3 reads CASSYSDRVNSPLHF. Here the CDR3 DNA reads TGTGCCAGCAGTTACTCGGACAGGGTGAATTCACCCCTCCACTTT.

The chain couples TRBV5-4 to TRBJ2-2; possible D gene TRBD1, 6 bases. Germline-derived CDR1 and CDR2 are SGHNT and YYREEE (reference sequence). Between the trimmed V and J ends, which lost 2 bases and 0 bases, there was a span of 8 bases. CDR3 length equals 15 residues. The CDR3 region has the DNA TGTGCCAGCAGCTTCGGGACAACGAACACCGGGGAGCTGTTTTTT. Protein sequence: CASSFGTTNTGELFF.

V gene TRBV7-9 combines with J gene TRBJ2-5; possible D gene TRBD1, 5 bases. This CDR3 spans 14 amino acids. Trimming took 5 bases from V and 1 from J, leaving 11 bases between them. Germline loops: CDR1 SEHNR, CDR2 FQNEAQ (reference sequence). The CDR3 DNA sequence: TGTGCCAGCAGCCCAGGGAACTCCCAAGAGACCCAGTACTTC. This gives the protein CASSPGNSQETQYF.

The chain uses TRBV5-1 and TRBJ1-1, with D hard to call. V lost 4 bases to trimming and J lost 3 bases, with 19 bases between them. Germline assignment: CDR1 SGHRS and CDR2 YFSETQ. The CDR3 contains 16 residues. The CDR3 sequence: CASSQSEGISYTEAFF. CDR3 in DNA: TGCGCCAGCAGCCAGTCGGAGGGTATATCGTACACTGAAGCTTTCTTT.

The genes are TRBV2 and TRBJ1-3; the match to TRBD1 covers 9 bases. CDR3 length equals 15 residues. Germline V gene sequence: CDR1 SNHLY, CDR2 FYNNEI. The J segment lost 7 bases and the V segment lost 6 bases, leaving 10 bases of the junction unmatched. CDR3 protein: CASSPTTGGLNTIYF. Written as DNA, the CDR3 is TGTGCCAGCAGCCCGACGACAGGGGGTTTGAACACCATATATTTT.

This chain joins TRBV27 and TRBJ2-7; tentatively, D is TRBD1 (5 bases). V lost 3 bases, J lost 0 bases, and 12 bases lay in between. Looked up from germline, CDR1 is MNHEY and CDR2 is SMNVEV (reference sequence). The CDR3 runs 15 residues. The CDR3 loop is CASSFGYRISYEQYF. The CDR3 coding sequence is TGTGCCAGCAGTTTCGGATACAGGATCTCCTACGAGCAGTACTTC.

The chain carries TRBV10-3 and TRBJ1-5; D remains ambiguous. V was pared by 2 bases and J by 0 bases, with 8 bases between. CDR3 size: 15 residues. Per the germline V gene, CDR1 is ENHRY and CDR2 is SYGVKD. This chain's CDR3 is CAISEDSSSNQPQHF. The CDR3 DNA sequence: TGTGCCATCAGTGAGGATAGTTCTAGCAATCAGCCCCAGCATTTT.

The chain recombines TRBV19 with TRBJ2-3; possibly TRBD1 for D (6 bases). The CDR3 covers 15 residues. Germline V lookup: CDR1 LNHDA, CDR2 SQIVND (reference sequence). V was trimmed by 3 bases and J by 0 bases, leaving 10 bases between them. The CDR3 protein is CASSIFQGSTDTQYF. The CDR3 DNA is TGTGCCAGTAGTATCTTCCAGGGGAGCACAGATACGCAGTATTTT.

This chain joins TRBV6-1 and TRBJ2-7; 7 nucleotides line up with TRBD2. The length of the CDR3 is 15 residues. Germline assignment: CDR1 MNHNS and CDR2 SASEGT. Trimming took 0 bases from V and 6 from J; bases not matched to a gene: 8. CDR3 in amino acids: CASSEAGNWEGEQYF. DNA of the CDR3: TGTGCCAGCAGTGAAGCGGGGAATTGGGAGGGCGAGCAGTACTTC.

The rearrangement uses TRBV19 and TRBJ2-7; 9 bases agree with TRBD1. V trimming: 10 bases; J trimming: 1 base; junction bases outside the gene matches: 8. The germline gives CDR1 LNHDA, CDR2 SQIVND (reference sequence). The CDR3 runs to 14 residues. CDR3 sequence: CATTRGQGSYEQYF. The DNA of the CDR3 is TGTGCCACCACGCGAGGACAGGGGTCCTACGAGCAGTACTTC.

The rearrangement joins TRBV7-8 to TRBJ1-5, with D hard to call. The CDR3 has 12 residues. CDR1 and CDR2 from the germline V gene are SGHVS and FQNEAQ. V lost 5 bases to trimming and J lost 4 bases, with 6 bases between them. CDR3 sequence (DNA): TGTGCCAGCAGCCCTCTGAATCAGCCCCAGCATTTT. Protein product: CASSPLNQPQHF.

In DNA, the CDR3 is TGTGCCAGCATAATCCGGACGGGATCGTTGCCCCAGCATTTT. The encoded protein is CASIIRTGSLPQHF. The genes are TRBV28 and TRBJ1-5; no definite D call. The germline CDR1 and CDR2 sequences are MDHEN and SYDVKM. The ends were cut back, 7 bases at V and 9 bases at J, with 19 bases in the middle. The CDR3 spans 14 residues. The entire variable domain, with the rest obtained from reference TRBV28 and TRBJ1-5, is as follows: DVKVTQSSRYLVKRTGEKVFLECVQDMDHENMFWYRQDPGLGLRLIYFSYDVKMKEKGDIPEGYSVSREKKERFSLILESASTNQTSMYLCASIIRTGSLPQHFGDGTRLSIL.

The chain recombines TRBV9 with TRBJ2-1; TRBD2 matches 12 bases. This CDR3 contains 16 residues. The J segment lost 8 bases and the V segment lost 3 bases, leaving 9 bases of the junction unmatched. Germline lookup yields CDR1 SGDLS and CDR2 YYNGEE. CDR3 residues: CASSAFLAGGPHEQFF. The CDR3 DNA reads as TGTGCCAGCAGCGCTTTTCTAGCGGGGGGGCCCCATGAGCAGTTCTTC.

The rearrangement joins TRBV9 to TRBJ1-2; the D gene is possibly TRBD1 (5 bases). The CDR3 is made up of 14 amino acids. Trimming pared 1 base from V and 4 bases from J, leaving 11 bases between. Germline lookup yields CDR1 SGDLS and CDR2 YYNGEE. The CDR3 sequence is CASSVIGVGYGYTF. The CDR3 DNA reads as TGTGCCAGCAGCGTAATAGGGGTCGGCTATGGCTACACCTTC.

This clone has a single count. This chain joins TRBV4-1 and TRBJ1-2, with 7 bases lining up with TRBD1. J gave up 5 bases and V 1 base, and 10 bases lay outside the gene matches. The CDR3 consists of 16 residues. CDR1 is MGHRA and CDR2 is YSYEKL in the germline V gene. CDR3 sequence reads: CASSQGRSQGQYGYTF. DNA for the CDR3: TGCGCCAGCAGCCAAGGACGATCACAGGGGCAGTATGGCTACACCTTC.

The rearrangement uses TRBV4-3 and TRBJ1-2, with D perhaps TRBD1 (6 bases). The CDR3 has 17 amino acids. V lost 3 bases and J lost 2, with 19 bases in between. Germline CDR1 reads LGHNA; CDR2 reads YSLEER. Here the CDR3 reads CASSQTLSGAPNYGYTF. The CDR3 region has the DNA TGCGCCAGCAGCCAGACCCTTTCAGGGGCACCCAACTATGGCTACACCTTC.

In this sample, this clone turned up once. This chain connects TRBV14 to TRBJ1-2; the D is unclear. The V and J ends lost 1 base and 3 bases respectively, with 9 bases between them. The germline V gene has CDR1 SGHDN and CDR2 FVKESK. The CDR3 covers 14 residues. CDR3 loop: CASSQGSLYYGYTF. The CDR3, as DNA: TGTGCCAGCAGCCAAGGTAGTCTGTACTATGGCTACACCTTC.